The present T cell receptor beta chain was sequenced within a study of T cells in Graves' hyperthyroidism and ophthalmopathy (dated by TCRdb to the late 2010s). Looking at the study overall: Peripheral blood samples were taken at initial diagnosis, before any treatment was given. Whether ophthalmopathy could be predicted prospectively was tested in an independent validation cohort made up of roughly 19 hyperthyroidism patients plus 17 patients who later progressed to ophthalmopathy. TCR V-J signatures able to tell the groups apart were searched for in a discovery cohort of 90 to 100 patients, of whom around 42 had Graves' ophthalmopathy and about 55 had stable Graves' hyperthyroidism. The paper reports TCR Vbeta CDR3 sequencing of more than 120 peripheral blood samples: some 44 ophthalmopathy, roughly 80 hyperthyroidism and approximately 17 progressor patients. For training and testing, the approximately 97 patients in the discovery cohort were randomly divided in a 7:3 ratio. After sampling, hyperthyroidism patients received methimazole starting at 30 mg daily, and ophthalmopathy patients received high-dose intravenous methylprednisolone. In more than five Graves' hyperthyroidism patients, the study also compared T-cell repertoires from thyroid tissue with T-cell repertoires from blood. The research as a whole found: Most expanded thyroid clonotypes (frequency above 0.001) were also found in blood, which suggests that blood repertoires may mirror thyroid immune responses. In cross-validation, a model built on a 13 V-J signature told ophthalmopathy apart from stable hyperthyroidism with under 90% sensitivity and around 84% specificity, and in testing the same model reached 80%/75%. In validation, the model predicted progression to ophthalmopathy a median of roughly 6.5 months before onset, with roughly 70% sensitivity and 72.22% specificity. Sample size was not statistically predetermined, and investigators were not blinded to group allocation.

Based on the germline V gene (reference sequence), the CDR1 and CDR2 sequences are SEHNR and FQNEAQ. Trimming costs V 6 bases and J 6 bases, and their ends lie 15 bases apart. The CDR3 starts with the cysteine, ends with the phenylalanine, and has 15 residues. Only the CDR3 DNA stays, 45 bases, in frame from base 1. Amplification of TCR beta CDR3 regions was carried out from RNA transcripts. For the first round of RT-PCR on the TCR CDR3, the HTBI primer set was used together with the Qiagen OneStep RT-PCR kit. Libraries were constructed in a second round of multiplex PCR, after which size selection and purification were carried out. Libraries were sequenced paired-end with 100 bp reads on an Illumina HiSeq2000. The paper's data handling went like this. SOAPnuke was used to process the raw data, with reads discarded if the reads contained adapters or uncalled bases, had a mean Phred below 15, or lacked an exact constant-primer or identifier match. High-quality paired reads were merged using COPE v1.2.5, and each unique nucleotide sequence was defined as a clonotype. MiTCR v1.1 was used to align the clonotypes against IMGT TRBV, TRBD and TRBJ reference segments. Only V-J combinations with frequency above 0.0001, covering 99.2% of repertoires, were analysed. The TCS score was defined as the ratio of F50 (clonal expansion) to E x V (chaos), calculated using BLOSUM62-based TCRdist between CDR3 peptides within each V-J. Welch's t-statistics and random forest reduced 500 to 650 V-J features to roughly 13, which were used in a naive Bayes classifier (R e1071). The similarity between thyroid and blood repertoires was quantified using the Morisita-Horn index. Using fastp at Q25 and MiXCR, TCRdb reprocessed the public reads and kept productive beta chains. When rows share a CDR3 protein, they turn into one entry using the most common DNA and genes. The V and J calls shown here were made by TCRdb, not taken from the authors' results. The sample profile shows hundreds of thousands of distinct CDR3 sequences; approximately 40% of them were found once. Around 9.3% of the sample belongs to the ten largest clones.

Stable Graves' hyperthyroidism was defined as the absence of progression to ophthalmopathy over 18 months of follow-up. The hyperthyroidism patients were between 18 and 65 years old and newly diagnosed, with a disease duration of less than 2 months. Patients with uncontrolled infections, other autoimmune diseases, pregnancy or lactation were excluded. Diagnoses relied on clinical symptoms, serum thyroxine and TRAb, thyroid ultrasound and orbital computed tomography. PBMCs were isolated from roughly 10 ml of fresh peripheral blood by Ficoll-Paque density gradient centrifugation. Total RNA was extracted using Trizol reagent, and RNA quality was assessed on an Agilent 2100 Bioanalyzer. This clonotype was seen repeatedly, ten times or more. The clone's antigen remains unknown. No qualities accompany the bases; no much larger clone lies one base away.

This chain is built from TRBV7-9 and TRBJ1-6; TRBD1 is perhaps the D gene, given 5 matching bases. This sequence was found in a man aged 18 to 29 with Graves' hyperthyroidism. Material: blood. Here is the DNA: TGTGCCAGCAGAGACGCGGGACGGCCTAATTCACCCCTCCACTTT. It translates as CASRDAGRPNSPLHF.